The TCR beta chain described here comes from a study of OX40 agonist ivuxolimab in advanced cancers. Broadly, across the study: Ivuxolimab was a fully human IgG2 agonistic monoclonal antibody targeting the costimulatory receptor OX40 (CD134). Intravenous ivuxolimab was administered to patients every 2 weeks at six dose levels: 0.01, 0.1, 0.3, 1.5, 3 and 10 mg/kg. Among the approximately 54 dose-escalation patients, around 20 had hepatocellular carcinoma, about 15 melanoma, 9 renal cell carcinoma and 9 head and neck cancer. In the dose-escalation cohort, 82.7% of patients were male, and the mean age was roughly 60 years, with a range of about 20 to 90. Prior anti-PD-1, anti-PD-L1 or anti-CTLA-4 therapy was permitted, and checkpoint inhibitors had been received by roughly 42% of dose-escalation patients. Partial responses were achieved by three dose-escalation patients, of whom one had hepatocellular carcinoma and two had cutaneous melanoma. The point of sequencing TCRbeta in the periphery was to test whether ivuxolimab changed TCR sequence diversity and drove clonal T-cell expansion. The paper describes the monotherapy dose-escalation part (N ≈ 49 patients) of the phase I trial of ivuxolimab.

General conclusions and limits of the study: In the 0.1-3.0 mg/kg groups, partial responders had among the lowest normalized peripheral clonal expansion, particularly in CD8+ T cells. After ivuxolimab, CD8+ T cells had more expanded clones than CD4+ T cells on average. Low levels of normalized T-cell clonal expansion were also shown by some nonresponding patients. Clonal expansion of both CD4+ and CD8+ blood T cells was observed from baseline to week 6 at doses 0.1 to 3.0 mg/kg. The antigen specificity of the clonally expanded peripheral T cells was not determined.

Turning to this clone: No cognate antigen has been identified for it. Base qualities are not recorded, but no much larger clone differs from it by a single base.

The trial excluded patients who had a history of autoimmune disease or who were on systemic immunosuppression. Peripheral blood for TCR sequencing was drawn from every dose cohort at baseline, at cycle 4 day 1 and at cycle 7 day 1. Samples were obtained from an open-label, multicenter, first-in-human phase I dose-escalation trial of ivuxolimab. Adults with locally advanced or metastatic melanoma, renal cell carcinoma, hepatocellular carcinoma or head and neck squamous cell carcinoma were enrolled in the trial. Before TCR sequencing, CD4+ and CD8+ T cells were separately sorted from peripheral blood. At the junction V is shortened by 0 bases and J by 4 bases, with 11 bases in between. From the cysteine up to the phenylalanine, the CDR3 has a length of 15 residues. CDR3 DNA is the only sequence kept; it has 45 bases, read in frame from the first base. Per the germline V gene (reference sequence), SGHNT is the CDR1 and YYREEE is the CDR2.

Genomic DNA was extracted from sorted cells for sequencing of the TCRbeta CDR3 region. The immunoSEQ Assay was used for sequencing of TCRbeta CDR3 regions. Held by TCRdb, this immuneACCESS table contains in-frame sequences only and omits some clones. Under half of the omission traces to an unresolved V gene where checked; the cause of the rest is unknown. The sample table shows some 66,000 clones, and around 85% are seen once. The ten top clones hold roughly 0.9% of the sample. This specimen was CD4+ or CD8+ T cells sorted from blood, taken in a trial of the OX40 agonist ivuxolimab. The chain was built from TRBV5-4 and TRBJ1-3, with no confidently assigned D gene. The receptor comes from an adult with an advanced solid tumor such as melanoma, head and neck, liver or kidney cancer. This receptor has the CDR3 CASSLDRFAGNTIYF. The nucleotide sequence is TGTGCCAGCAGCTTGGACAGATTCGCAGGAAACACCATATATTTT.